A single sample gave rise to the 21 T cell receptor beta chains below, sequenced in a study of cytomegalovirus exposure and HLA in healthy donors. The study ran its PCR with 60 Vbeta and 13 Jbeta primers. Assay used: immunoSEQ multiplex PCR; TCRdb lists only in-frame clones, some missing. This sample yields more than 150,000 clones, of which over 75% are seen a single time; 1% belongs to the top ten. Sequencing input: PBMCs. The receptors derive from a woman aged 45 to 65 in good health and CMV-seropositive.

V gene TRBV7-3 combines with J gene TRBJ2-5; no firm D call. Germline loops: CDR1 SGHTA, CDR2 FQGTGA. Trimming cost V 5 bases and J 5 bases, with 6 bases left between them. This CDR3 contains 11 residues. The CDR3 sequence is CASSAGETQYF. The CDR3 region has the DNA TGTGCCAGCAGCGCCGGGGAGACCCAGTACTTC.

The gene calls are TRBV9 and TRBJ2-1, with 13 positions matching TRBD2. The V gene's germline CDR1 is SGDLS and CDR2 YYNGEE. CDR3 size: 19 residues. The V segment lost 3 bases and the J segment 1 base; nucleotides outside the gene matches: 10. CDR3: CASSGKLAGGPTSYNEQFF. The CDR3 DNA is TGTGCCAGCAGCGGAAAACTAGCGGGGGGGCCTACGTCCTACAATGAGCAGTTCTTC.

The chain employs TRBV29-1 and TRBJ2-2; 10 nucleotides agree with TRBD2. Germline lookup yields CDR1 SQVTM and CDR2 ANQGSEA. V was clipped by 6 bases and J by 7 bases; unmatched bases: 8. The CDR3 runs 14 residues. CDR3 sequence: CSVILAGVGGELFF. Here the CDR3 DNA reads TGCAGCGTCATTCTAGCGGGAGTAGGCGGGGAGCTGTTTTTT.

This clone occurred a few times. V gene TRBV6-1 combines with J gene TRBJ1-6; a possible D gene is TRBD1 (6 bases). The CDR3 has 15 amino acids. Trimming took off 4 bases at V and 5 bases at J, with 12 bases between the two ends. Germline V gives CDR1 MNHNS, CDR2 SASEGT. The CDR3, as DNA: TGTGCCAGCAGTGTTTTCAGGACAGATAATTCACCCCTCCACTTT. It codes for CASSVFRTDNSPLHF.

This clone was observed a single time. This chain joins TRBV7-2 and TRBJ1-5, with D tentatively TRBD1 (5 bases). The V gene lost 3 bases and the J gene lost 0 bases, with 9 bases spanning the gap. The CDR3 is 15 residues long. Germline-derived CDR1 and CDR2 are SGHTA and FQGNSA. The CDR3 loop reads CASSFDSYSNQPQHF. In DNA, the CDR3 is TGTGCCAGCAGCTTTGACAGCTATAGCAATCAGCCCCAGCATTTT.

A few counts support this clone. CDR3 sequence reads: CASSSGGNEQFF. CDR3 DNA: TGTGCCAGCAGTTCGGGGGGCAATGAGCAGTTCTTC. The V gene is TRBV27, the J gene TRBJ2-1, with TRBD2 matching over 7 bases. Germline CDR1 is MNHEY and CDR2 is SMNVEV (reference sequence). V was pared by 4 bases and J by 6 bases, with 0 bases of the junction left unmatched. The CDR3 is made up of 12 amino acids.

The V and J genes are TRBV7-8 and TRBJ2-3; 8 bases agree with TRBD2. CDR1 is SGHVS, CDR2 FQNEAQ, per germline. V lost 4 bases and J lost 4; bases outside the gene matches: 13. This CDR3 spans 17 amino acids. The CDR3 DNA is TGTGCCAGCAGCTCAGGACCCGGGACTAGGAGGGCAGATACGCAGTATTTT. This translates into CASSSGPGTRRADTQYF. Supplemented by reference TRBV7-8 and TRBJ2-3, the full variable domain reads GAGVSQSPRYKVAKRGQDVALRCDPISGHVSLFWYQQALGQGPEFLTYFQNEAQLDKSGLPSDRFFAERPEGSVSTLKIQRTQQEDSAVYLCASSSGPGTRRADTQYFGPGTRLTVL.

This chain connects TRBV5-1 to TRBJ2-5, with 7 bases aligning to TRBD1. The CDR3 is 15 residues long. Trimming removed 0 bases from V and 1 base from J; junction bases left unmatched: 3. CDR1 is SGHRS and CDR2 is YFSETQ in the germline V gene. The CDR3 here is CASSLVTGAQETQYF. CDR3 sequence (DNA): TGCGCCAGCAGCTTGGTAACAGGGGCCCAAGAGACCCAGTACTTC.

This chain uses TRBV7-3 with TRBJ2-2; weak D call: TRBD2 (5 bases). The CDR3 is made up of 17 amino acids. The V end was cut by 2 bases, the J end by 5 bases, with 18 bases between. Germline CDR1 is SGHTA and CDR2 is FQGTGA. The CDR3 loop reads CASSLVARDRETGELFF. The CDR3 DNA reads as TGTGCCAGCAGCTTAGTAGCGAGGGATAGGGAAACCGGGGAGCTGTTTTTT.

This clone was observed a single time. Compared with germline, one end of the junction differs, possibly owing to a read error. The CDR3 bases are TGTTCCAGCAGCCAAAACGGACGGGGCTCTGGAAACACCATATATTTT. It translates to CSSSQNGRGSGNTIYF. The chain joins TRBV7-9 to TRBJ1-3; D ambiguous. CDR1 and CDR2 (germline): SEHNR, FQNEAQ (reference sequence). This CDR3 is built from 16 residues.

As for this clone: One end of the junction is discordant with germline, which a read error may explain. The chain couples TRBV7-7 to TRBJ1-1; D may be TRBD1 (5 bases). Per germline, CDR1 SSHAT and CDR2 FNYEAQ (reference sequence). The CDR3 is 15 residues long. CDR3 bases: TGTGCTAGCATCACCGGTACAGGAGAGAACACTGAAGCTTTCTTT. This codes for CASITGTGENTEAFF.

The chain recombines TRBV30 with TRBJ2-7, with 10 bases aligning to TRBD1. The CDR3 is 12 residues long. The junction had 2 bases not matched to a gene; V was cut back by 5 bases and J by 4 bases. Per germline, CDR1 GTSNPN and CDR2 SVGIG (reference sequence). CDR3 sequence: CAWGQGGYEQYF. CDR3 nucleotide sequence: TGTGCCTGGGGACAGGGGGGGTACGAGCAGTACTTC.

J is TRBJ2-5 and V is TRBV2; D is possibly TRBD1 (5 bases). The CDR3 contains 13 residues. V lost 7 bases, J lost 1 base, and 10 bases lay in between. Germline values: CDR1 SNHLY, CDR2 FYNNEI. The DNA of the CDR3 is TGTGCCAGCAACCCCCAGGGCCAAGAGACCCAGTACTTC. This codes for CASNPQGQETQYF.

The CDR3 sequence: CASSLGGLGEQFF. In DNA form, the CDR3 reads TGCGCCAGCAGCTTGGGAGGTCTGGGTGAGCAGTTCTTC. V and J are TRBV5-1 and TRBJ2-1, with D unresolved. The CDR3 is made up of 13 amino acids. The ends were cut back, 0 bases at V and 9 bases at J, with 10 bases in the middle. In germline, CDR1 is SGHRS, CDR2 YFSETQ.

This CDR3 reads CSAGTSGRPGELFF. CDR3 sequence (DNA): TGCAGCGCAGGGACTAGCGGGAGGCCCGGGGAGCTGTTTTTT. The V call is TRBV29-1, the J call TRBJ2-2; 15 bases fit TRBD2. The CDR3 loop spans 14 amino acids. V gave up 7 bases and J gave up 6 bases; unmatched junction bases: 3. The germline V gene encodes CDR1 SQVTM and CDR2 ANQGSEA.

Note on this clone: At one boundary the junction diverges from the germline segment, which might be a read error. The chain uses TRBV7-9 and TRBJ2-1, with TRBD2 matching over 7 bases. The CDR3 has 16 residues. The germline V gene has CDR1 SEHNR and CDR2 FQNEAQ (reference sequence). CDR3 in amino acids: CSSSPPGGTYYNEQFF. The CDR3 nucleotides are TGTTCCAGCAGCCCTCCCGGGGGGACTTACTACAATGAGCAGTTCTTC.

The chain carries TRBV27 and TRBJ2-5; 8 bases match TRBD2. The CDR3 covers 14 residues. V shed 1 base, J shed 7 bases, and the junction held 5 bases outside the gene matches. CDR1 is MNHEY, CDR2 SMNVEV, per germline (reference sequence). CDR3 sequence: CASSLFGGAGTQYF. DNA for the CDR3: TGTGCCAGCAGTTTATTCGGGGGGGCAGGGACCCAGTACTTC.

This clone has more than one count but fewer than ten. The chain carries TRBV5-5 and TRBJ2-1; 8 nucleotides match TRBD2. Looked up from germline, CDR1 is SGHKS and CDR2 is YYEKEE (reference sequence). CDR3 length equals 16 residues. V was pared by 0 bases and J by 5 bases, with 7 bases of the junction left unmatched. The CDR3 spells CASSLGAGLVDNEQFF. CDR3 coding DNA: TGTGCCAGCAGCTTGGGAGCGGGACTAGTTGACAATGAGCAGTTCTTC. The complete variable domain, with remaining parts taken from reference TRBV5-5 and TRBJ2-1, reads DAGVTQSPTHLIKTRGQQVTLRCSPISGHKSVSWYQQVLGQGPQFIFQYYEKEERGRGNFPDRFSARQFPNYSSELNVNALLLGDSALYLCASSLGAGLVDNEQFFGPGTRLTVL.

The V gene is TRBV21-1, the J gene TRBJ2-1; the listed D gene, TRBD1, was not tested against the DNA. TRBV21-1 is described as a pseudogene. The CDR3 sequence is 17 residues long. CDR3 region: CASSKNDRGNSYNEQFF. The CDR3, as DNA: TGTGCCAGCAGCAAGAACGACAGGGGGAACTCCTACAATGAGCAGTTCTTC.

This chain uses TRBV4-2 with TRBJ1-1, with TRBD1 as a possible D gene (5 bases). Trimming took 2 bases from V and 5 from J, leaving 15 bases between them. In germline, CDR1 is LGHNA, CDR2 YNFKEQ. The CDR3 contains 15 residues. The CDR3: CASSQKTAPRTEAFF. Written as DNA, the CDR3 is TGTGCCAGCAGCCAAAAGACAGCCCCCAGGACTGAAGCTTTCTTT.

This chain uses TRBV5-4 with TRBJ2-5; 11 bases align to TRBD2. The V segment lost 0 bases and the J segment 11 bases; nucleotides outside the gene matches: 12. Germline CDR1 SGHNT, CDR2 YYREEE (reference sequence). The CDR3 totals 16 residues. The CDR3 nucleotides are TGTGCCAGCAGCTTGGGGGGTAGCGGGGGGGCAAAAGAGCAGTACTTC. It codes for CASSLGGSGGAKEQYF.